A selection of T cell receptor beta chains follows, all from one sample in a study of Ad26.COV2.S vaccination and SARS-CoV-2 variants. The table came from immunoSEQ multiplex PCR; TCRdb's copy has only in-frame clones and leaves some out. This table has about 350,000 clones, around 89% appearing once. The source was peripheral blood, collected in a trial of Ad26.COV2.S vaccine versus placebo. Receptors originate from a person aged 18-60 years who received the Ad26.COV2.S COVID-19 vaccine or a placebo. Both conserved end residues are part of each CDR3. A D gene is named only where the DNA matches it firmly. Rows give clone size only sometimes, using once, few, many, or a class for an expanded clone.

>.|TRBJ1-5|TRBV11-2|.
CASSLGTGRGYSNQPQHF
>TRBD1|TRBJ1-6|TRBV9|.
CASSVEGGLNSPLHF
>.|TRBJ1-2|TRBV7-9|.
CASSQRTQGSSNYGYTF
>.|TRBJ1-1|TRBV6-6|once
CASNRVQNTEAFF
>TRBD1|TRBJ1-1|TRBV10-3|.
CAIHQGGNTEAFF
>.|TRBJ1-3|TRBV19|.
CASSIMGMLSGNTIYF
>TRBD1|TRBJ1-2|TRBV7-2|.
CASSGGQGNYGYTF
>.|TRBJ2-1|TRBV28|few
CASSSSSTTGFAYNEQFF
>.|TRBJ1-4|TRBV27|few
CASSLNEGATNEKLFF
>.|TRBJ1-5|TRBV28|.
CASSWQPQHF
>TRBD1|TRBJ2-7|TRBV28|.
CASSSPGQGAGEQYF
>.|TRBJ2-5|TRBV4-1|.
CASSQQGSETQYF
>.|TRBJ2-6|TRBV30|.
CAWSLGGSGANVLTF
>.|TRBJ1-2|TRBV28|.
CASSPRSILGGGYTF
>TRBD2|TRBJ2-3|TRBV3-1/TRBV3-2|.
CASARRGGYTDTQYF
>TRBD1|TRBJ2-2|TRBV5-1|.
CASSLGGGNTGELFF
>.|TRBJ2-1|TRBV5-4|.
CASSQPSTGGTEQFF
>TRBD1|TRBJ1-1|TRBV5-6|.
CASSSPTGALRNTEAFF
>TRBD1|TRBJ1-2|TRBV7-2|once
CASSWTGDRAGYTF
>.|TRBJ1-1|TRBV12-3/TRBV12-4|.
CASSLGGNTEAFF
>TRBD2|TRBJ2-1|TRBV3-1/TRBV3-2|.
CASSQDRLAVEQFF
>.|TRBJ2-1|TRBV3-1/TRBV3-2|.
CASSQDTDNEQFF